What follows are 30 T cell receptor beta chains derived from one specimen sequenced in a study of blood T cell repertoires in COVID-19. Some clones are missing from TCRdb's copy, which holds only in-frame ones; the method was immunoSEQ multiplex PCR. The sample records about 140,000 clones, 87% being singletons. Material: peripheral blood. These receptors originate from a woman between 50 and 59 years old with active or convalescent COVID-19.

The chain uses TRBV19 and TRBJ1-1; 7 nucleotides align to TRBD1. Germline CDR1 is LNHDA and CDR2 is SQIVND (reference sequence). CDR3 length equals 14 residues. V lost 5 bases, J lost 5 bases, and 8 bases stayed unmatched. Here the CDR3 DNA reads TGTGCCAGTAGTTGGGGGACAGAGGGGACTGAAGCTTTCTTT. Translation: CASSWGTEGTEAFF.

This chain connects TRBV3-1 (or the pseudogene TRBV3-2) to TRBJ1-1; the D gene is possibly TRBD1 (6 bases). The germline V gene encodes CDR1 LGHDT and CDR2 YNNKEL (reference sequence). CDR3 size: 15 residues. Trimming pared 2 bases from V and 3 bases from J, leaving 13 bases between. CDR3 DNA: TGTGCCAGCAGCCAACGTAGGGGGGGAGACACTGAAGCTTTCTTT. Encoded protein: CASSQRRGGDTEAFF.

On this clone: A junction end diverges from the germline sequence, so it may reflect a read error. The chain links TRBV25-1 to TRBJ2-3; 13 bases align to TRBD2. The germline V gene has CDR1 MGHDK and CDR2 SYGVNS. This CDR3 region has 13 residues. The CDR3 nucleotides are TGTGCCAGCGGACTAGCGGGAGCCGATACTTTACTTTTT. Translating gives CASGLAGADTLLF.

The gene calls are TRBV19 and TRBJ2-7, with 11 positions matching TRBD1. Per the germline V gene, CDR1 is LNHDA and CDR2 is SQIVND (reference sequence). The CDR3 is made up of 15 amino acids. J was trimmed by 5 bases and V by 5 bases; bases with no gene match: 8. CDR3 nucleotide sequence: TGTGCCAGTAGTCCAGTGGACAGGGGGCTCGACGAGCAGTACTTC. Its translation is CASSPVDRGLDEQYF.

J is TRBJ2-7 and V is TRBV6-4; D perhaps matches TRBD1 (5 bases). The CDR3 covers 13 residues. Germline CDR1 is MRHNA and CDR2 is SNTAGT. V lost 9 bases and J lost 4, with 16 bases in between. The CDR3 sequence is CARNSGLGYEQYF. The CDR3 DNA sequence: TGTGCCAGAAACTCAGGGTTGGGGTACGAGCAGTACTTC.

The chain is built from TRBV5-1 and TRBJ2-7; 8 bases agree with TRBD1. The V gene end was trimmed by 3 bases and the J gene end by 6 bases; junction bases not matched to a gene: 8. CDR3 length equals 14 residues. Per the germline V gene, CDR1 is SGHRS and CDR2 is YFSETQ. The CDR3 region has the DNA TGCGCCAGCAGCTATCCGGGACAGGAGATCGAGCAGTACTTC. As protein: CASSYPGQEIEQYF.

The V and J genes are TRBV6-2 or TRBV6-3 and TRBJ2-7; no firm D call. This CDR3 region has 15 residues. Germline V gene data show CDR1 as MNHEY and CDR2 as SVGEGT. The V end was cut by 0 bases, the J end by 2 bases, with 11 bases between. CDR3 sequence: CASSYSSPRPYEQYF. DNA of the CDR3: TGTGCCAGCAGTTACTCGTCTCCGAGGCCCTACGAGCAGTACTTC.

The chain links TRBV19 to TRBJ2-5; 8 bases are shared with TRBD1. J gave up 3 bases and V 6 bases, and 6 bases lay outside the gene matches. CDR1 is LNHDA and CDR2 is SQIVND in the germline V gene (reference sequence). The CDR3 loop spans 14 amino acids. CDR3 in DNA: TGTGCCAGTAGGAGGACAGGGTATGAAGAGACCCAGTACTTC. It codes for CASRRTGYEETQYF.

The chain is built from TRBV27 and TRBJ1-6; 7 bases agree with TRBD1. Germline V gene lookup returns CDR1 MNHEY and CDR2 SMNVEV (reference sequence). The CDR3 has 14 residues. J lost 9 bases, V lost 2 bases, and 4 bases had no gene match. CDR3 DNA: TGTGCCAGCAGTTTAGGGGACAGATTTTCACCCCTCCACTTT. It encodes CASSLGDRFSPLHF.

The genes are TRBV10-3 and TRBJ2-7, with a weak D call TRBD1 (6 bases). V shed 5 bases and J shed 3 bases, with 8 bases lying between them. Germline V CDR1 and CDR2: ENHRY, SYGVKD. This CDR3 contains 12 residues. CDR3 region: CAISQDSYEQYF. The CDR3 DNA reads as TGTGCCATCAGTCAGGACAGCTACGAGCAGTACTTC.

This clone is a singleton in its sample. The chain recombines TRBV7-2 with TRBJ2-3; D call uncertain. V dropped 5 bases and J dropped 6 bases, with 18 bases sitting between them. The germline CDR1 and CDR2 sequences are SGHTA and FQGNSA. The CDR3 loop spans 15 amino acids. CDR3 sequence reads: CASSPGAAGFDTQYF. Here the CDR3 DNA reads TGTGCCAGCAGCCCCGGTGCTGCCGGGTTCGATACGCAGTATTTT.

A single count supports this clone. The gene calls are TRBV4-2 and TRBJ2-1, with unresolved D. Germline CDR1 and CDR2: LGHNA and YNFKEQ. The CDR3 covers 16 residues. Trimming left V 4 bases short and J 2 bases short, with 15 bases between. CDR3 nucleotides: TGTGCCAGCAGCCCCACGTTCACCGGAGCCTACAATGAGCAGTTCTTC. Encoded protein: CASSPTFTGAYNEQFF.

This clone was seen a few times. This chain joins TRBV21-1 and TRBJ1-1. TRBV21-1 is assigned pseudogene status. This CDR3 has 15 amino acids. CDR3 in DNA: TGTGCCAGCAGCAATATGACCTTGAGGGACACTGAAGCTTTCTTT. Its translation is CASSNMTLRDTEAFF.

This clone was counted a few times. The chain combines TRBV7-9 with TRBJ2-5, with 9 bases aligning to TRBD1. CDR1 is SEHNR and CDR2 is FQNEAQ in the germline V gene (reference sequence). CDR3 length: 18 residues. The V gene end was trimmed by 5 bases and the J gene end by 4 bases; junction bases not matched to a gene: 17. The CDR3 here is CASSPTGGRTMGGETQYF. CDR3 nucleotide sequence: TGTGCCAGCAGCCCCACAGGGGGCCGGACCATGGGGGGAGAGACCCAGTACTTC.

The genes are TRBV18 and TRBJ1-2; D not certain. Trimming took off 3 bases at V and 7 bases at J, with 9 bases between the two ends. The CDR3 has 12 amino acids. Per germline, CDR1 KGHSH and CDR2 LQKENI. The CDR3 sequence is CASSPEGAGYTF. The CDR3 nucleotides read TGTGCCAGCTCACCGGAGGGCGCTGGCTACACCTTC.

CDR3 nucleotides: TGCAGCGTTGAAATCGCAGGGGGCAAGGGCTACACCTTC. It is translated as CSVEIAGGKGYTF. The chain is built from TRBV29-1 and TRBJ1-2; 8 bases agree with TRBD1. V was pared by 2 bases and J by 8 bases, with 7 bases of the junction left unmatched. Looked up from germline, CDR1 is SQVTM and CDR2 is ANQGSEA. The CDR3 extends over 13 amino acids.

This clone was observed a few times. This chain links TRBV6-5 with TRBJ1-2; TRBD1 might be the D (5 bases). The V end was cut by 5 bases, the J end by 0 bases, with 13 bases between. The CDR3 runs 15 residues. Germline V gene data show CDR1 as MNHEY and CDR2 as SVGAGI. The CDR3 nucleotides are TGTGCCAGCAGTACACAGACAGAGACTAACTATGGCTACACCTTC. Translation: CASSTQTETNYGYTF.

The chain carries TRBV30 and TRBJ1-5; TRBD1 aligns across 7 bases. V dropped 1 base and J dropped 2; count of bases not matched to a gene: 5. The germline V gene has CDR1 GTSNPN and CDR2 SVGIG (reference sequence). The CDR3 has 15 residues. Written as DNA, the CDR3 is TGTGCCTGGAGTGAAACCGGGACAGGCAATCAGCCCCAGCATTTT. Its translation: CAWSETGTGNQPQHF. Looking up the rest from reference TRBV30 and TRBJ1-5 gives the full variable domain: SQTIHQWPATLVQPVGSPLSLECTVEGTSNPNLYWYRQAAGRGLQLLFYSVGIGQISSEVPQNLSASRPQDRQFILSSKKLLLSDSGFYLCAWSETGTGNQPQHFGDGTRLSIL.

The J gene is TRBJ1-3, the V gene TRBV5-1; 11 nucleotides line up with TRBD1. This CDR3 contains 17 residues. The V segment lost 1 base and the J segment 0 bases; nucleotides outside the gene matches: 3. The germline CDR1 and CDR2 sequences are SGHRS and YFSETQ. The CDR3 bases are TGCGCCAGCAGCTTGCGGGACAGGGGGAGCTCTGGAAACACCATATATTTT. Its translation: CASSLRDRGSSGNTIYF. Complete variable domain (other parts from reference TRBV5-1 and TRBJ1-3): KAGVTQTPRYLIKTRGQQVTLSCSPISGHRSVSWYQQTPGQGLQFLFEYFSETQRNKGNFPGRFSGRQFSNSRSEMNVSTLELGDSALYLCASSLRDRGSSGNTIYFGEGSWLTVV.

The V and J genes are TRBV19 and TRBJ1-1; D is undetermined. The V end lost 6 bases, the J end lost 1 base, and 9 bases lay between the germline ends. The CDR3 is made up of 13 amino acids. CDR1 and CDR2 from the germline V gene are LNHDA and SQIVND (reference sequence). The CDR3 protein is CASRNSPNTEAFF. The DNA of the CDR3 is TGTGCCAGTAGGAACTCACCGAACACTGAAGCTTTCTTT.

The CDR3 protein is CATSRGRGGETQYF. The CDR3 DNA is TGTGCCACCAGCAGAGGCAGGGGAGGGGAGACCCAGTACTTC. The V and J genes are TRBV15 and TRBJ2-5, with a weak D call TRBD2 (7 bases). Deletions cut 1 base from V and 5 bases from J, with 11 bases between. This CDR3 is 14 amino acids long. CDR1 is LNHNV and CDR2 is YYDKDF in the germline V gene (reference sequence).

The V call is TRBV4-1, the J call TRBJ2-7, with 8 bases lining up with TRBD1. CDR3 length: 14 residues. J lost 6 bases, V lost 1 base, and 5 bases had no gene match. Germline V gene lookup returns CDR1 MGHRA and CDR2 YSYEKL. The CDR3 coding sequence is TGCGCCAGCAGCCAAGTCCCAGGGACAGGCGAGCAGTACTTC. Amino acids: CASSQVPGTGEQYF.

The rearrangement joins TRBV5-6 to TRBJ2-5; 9 bases agree with TRBD2. CDR1 and CDR2 from the germline V gene are SGHDT and YYEEEE. Trimming at V came to 1 base and at J to 7 bases, leaving 5 bases not matched to a gene. The CDR3 spans 14 residues. CDR3 bases: TGTGCCAGCAGCTTGCCTAGCGGGGCGTTGACCCAGTACTTC. This sequence encodes CASSLPSGALTQYF.

This rearrangement joins TRBV7-2 to TRBJ1-5, with 12 bases lining up with TRBD1. Germline trimming cut 8 bases from V and 4 bases from J; bases unmatched to any gene: 6. Germline assignment: CDR1 SGHTA and CDR2 FQGNSA. This CDR3 is 15 amino acids long. CDR3 in DNA: TGTGCCAGCCAGAGGGACAGGGGGCGTAATCAGCCCCAGCATTTT. This translates into CASQRDRGRNQPQHF.

This clone turned up a few times. The chain carries TRBV4-2 and TRBJ1-5; D remains unclear. The germline gives CDR1 LGHNA, CDR2 YNFKEQ. The length of the CDR3 is 14 residues. Trimming took 4 bases from V and 0 from J, leaving 7 bases between them. The CDR3 here is CASSPGLSNQPQHF. CDR3 coding DNA: TGTGCCAGCAGCCCCGGTCTTAGCAATCAGCCCCAGCATTTT.

This clone turned up a few times. The chain couples TRBV10-3 to TRBJ1-2; no firm D call. CDR1 is ENHRY and CDR2 is SYGVKD in the germline V gene. The CDR3 runs to 13 residues. The ends were cut back, 4 bases at V and 7 bases at J, with 13 bases in the middle. The CDR3 protein is CAISGVRGFGYTF. The DNA for the CDR3 is TGTGCCATCAGTGGGGTTCGGGGTTTTGGCTACACCTTC.

The chain carries TRBV4-3 and TRBJ1-2, with 7 bases matching TRBD1. The J segment lost 7 bases and the V segment lost 2 bases, leaving 7 bases of the junction unmatched. This CDR3 contains 14 residues. Germline assignment: CDR1 LGHNA and CDR2 YSLEER. The CDR3 sequence: CASSQRQGQGGYTF. CDR3 bases: TGCGCCAGCAGCCAACGACAGGGCCAGGGTGGCTACACCTTC.

Notes on this clone: Other nucleotide sequences in the sample specify the same CDR3. The chain uses TRBV6-5 and TRBJ1-6, with 8 bases lining up with TRBD1. From germline, CDR1 is MNHEY and CDR2 SVGAGI. The V gene end was trimmed by 11 bases and the J gene end by 6 bases; junction bases not matched to a gene: 9. The CDR3 consists of 14 residues. The DNA for the CDR3 is TGTGCCTCCTCGCCAGACAGGGGTAATTCACCCCTCCACTTT. This translates into CASSPDRGNSPLHF.

The rearrangement joins TRBV28 to TRBJ2-2; TRBD2 agrees at 7 bases. The V and J ends lost 2 bases and 6 bases, in that order; junction bases with no gene match: 6. In germline, CDR1 is MDHEN, CDR2 SYDVKM. This CDR3 is built from 15 residues. CDR3 region: CASSLGTIKAGELFF. CDR3 nucleotides: TGTGCCAGCAGTTTAGGGACTATTAAAGCCGGGGAGCTGTTTTTT.

Only a few counts were recorded for this clone. This chain uses TRBV6-2 or TRBV6-3 with TRBJ1-5; TRBD1 aligns across 9 bases. In germline, CDR1 is MNHEY, CDR2 SVGEGT. This CDR3 spans 18 amino acids. The V and J ends lost 0 bases and 3 bases, in that order; junction bases with no gene match: 9. The CDR3 reads CASSYSHRGRQVNQPQHF. CDR3 sequence (DNA): TGTGCCAGCAGTTACTCTCACAGGGGGCGTCAAGTCAATCAGCCCCAGCATTTT.